The rows below give T cell receptor beta chains drawn from one sample of a study of lymphopenia after photon versus proton radiotherapy. Clones were read by immunoSEQ multiplex PCR, and TCRdb kept only the in-frame ones, dropping some. The sample consists of about 50,000 clones, roughly nine tenths of them appearing once. Sequenced here: peripheral blood, sampled from a patient treated with photon-based radiotherapy. These receptors originate from a woman aged 40 to 50 with cholangiocarcinoma. Both conserved end residues are part of each CDR3. D genes are given only for firm matches. Only part of the rows carry a size: once, few, many, or a class if the clone is expanded.

j_gene | d_gene | len | abundance | v_gene | CDR3nt | CDR3aa
TRBJ1-2 | TRBD1 | 14 | . | TRBV4-2 | TGTGCCAGCAGCCAGGACAGGGCCAGCTATGGCTACACCTTC | CASSQDRASYGYTF
TRBJ2-3 | . | 14 | once | TRBV11-2 | TGTGCCAGCAGCTTAGGGCCTGGGCCAGATACGCAGTATTTT | CASSLGPGPDTQYF
TRBJ2-1 | TRBD2 | 19 | . | TRBV7-2 | TGTGCCAGCAGCTTACCAGTCAGCGGGGGGCTTAGCTCCTACAATGAGCAGTTCTTC | CASSLPVSGGLSSYNEQFF
TRBJ2-7 | . | 14 | . | TRBV28 | TGTGCCAGCACCCTCGGGGTGGGGGTTTACGAGCAGTACTTC | CASTLGVGVYEQYF
TRBJ1-5 | TRBD1 | 18 | once | TRBV15 | TGTGCCACCAGCGGGCCGAACCCCGGGACAGGGGGCGGTCAGCCCCAGCATTTT | CATSGPNPGTGGGQPQHF
TRBJ1-1 | . | 11 | . | TRBV20-1 | TGCAGTGCTAGTAGCGGCACTGAAGCTTTCTTT | CSASSGTEAFF
TRBJ2-1 | . | 15 | . | TRBV4-1 | TGCGCCAGCAGCCAAAGCTATCAGGGGGGCGGTGAGCAGTTCTTC | CASSQSYQGGGEQFF
TRBJ1-5 | . | 16 | . | TRBV6-1 | TGTGCCAGCAGTGAAGGCGGGGCATATAGCAATCAGCCCCAGCATTTT | CASSEGGAYSNQPQHF
TRBJ1-2 | . | 13 | . | TRBV5-5 | TGTGCCAGCAGCCCATATGGAGAGGATGGCTACACCTTC | CASSPYGEDGYTF
TRBJ1-2 | . | 14 | . | TRBV6-5 | TGTGCCAGCAGTGAGGTCAACCCGGACGGGGGCTACACCTTC | CASSEVNPDGGYTF
TRBJ1-2 | . | 12 | few | TRBV30 | TGTGCCTGGAGCCAGGGCCAGGATGGCTACACCTTC | CAWSQGQDGYTF
TRBJ2-1 | TRBD2 | 13 | . | TRBV19 | TGTGCCATCTCCGGGGGGGGTTACAATGAGCAGTTCTTC | CAISGGGYNEQFF
TRBJ1-1 | . | 14 | . | TRBV18 | TGTGCCAGCTCACCAGGGGCAGGAAACACTGAAGCTTTCTTT | CASSPGAGNTEAFF
TRBJ2-7 | TRBD1 | 13 | . | TRBV19 | TGTGCCACCCGGGACAGGGGCGCTTACGAGCAGTACTTC | CATRDRGAYEQYF
TRBJ1-1 | . | 11 | . | TRBV15 | TGTGCCACCCAACTAAACACTGAAGCTTTCTTT | CATQLNTEAFF
TRBJ2-1 | . | 13 | . | TRBV5-1 | TGCGCCAGCAGCCCAGACAGTTACAATGAGCAGTTCTTC | CASSPDSYNEQFF
TRBJ2-1 | . | 11 | . | TRBV14 | TGTGCCAGCAGCCAAGCAAATGAGCAGTTCTTC | CASSQANEQFF
TRBJ2-1 | TRBD2 | 16 | . | TRBV9 | TGTGCCAGCAGCGTAGGTAGTAGCGGGGCAAGCGCGAAGCAGTTCTTC | CASSVGSSGASAKQFF
TRBJ1-1 | . | 12 | . | TRBV30 | TGTGCCTGGAGTTACGGTTCGACTGAAGCTTTCTTT | CAWSYGSTEAFF
TRBJ2-7 | TRBD2 | 16 | . | TRBV7-9 | TGTGCCAGCAGCTCCCGGGTGCTAGCGGGGGGTTACGAGCAGTACTTC | CASSSRVLAGGYEQYF
TRBJ1-2 | . | 12 | . | TRBV9 | TGTGCCAGCAGCGGGGGGACCTTGGGCTACACCTTC | CASSGGTLGYTF
TRBJ1-1 | TRBD1 | 15 | . | TRBV7-6 | TGTGCCAGCAGCTTACGGGCAGGGGGAAGGACTGAAGCTTTCTTT | CASSLRAGGRTEAFF
TRBJ2-3 | TRBD2 | 14 | . | TRBV19 | TGTGCCAGTCGCATTGGGGGGGGCACAGATACGCAGTATTTT | CASRIGGGTDTQYF
TRBJ2-3 | . | 16 | . | TRBV5-5 | TGTGCCAGCAGCTTGTTAGTGCAACTGGTCACAGATACGCAGTATTTT | CASSLLVQLVTDTQYF
TRBJ1-1 | . | 14 | . | TRBV6-5 | TGTGCCAGCAGTCGCATCGGTTCCTTCGAGGCAGCTTTCTTT | CASSRIGSFEAAFF
TRBJ1-1 | . | 14 | once | TRBV27 | TGTGCCAGCAATCTCAGGGGTGGTAACACTGAAGCTTTCTTT | CASNLRGGNTEAFF
TRBJ1-5 | TRBD1 | 14 | . | TRBV15 | TGTGCCACCAGCCGAGCGGGACAGGATTTGGCCCAGCATTTT | CATSRAGQDLAQHF
TRBJ1-3 | . | 17 | . | TRBV7-6 | TGTGCCAGCAGCCCCACCGCCAGATCCTTCTCTGGAAACACCATATATTTT | CASSPTARSFSGNTIYF
TRBJ2-1 | . | 13 | once | TRBV7-3 | TGTGCCAGCAGCTTAAAGGCTAACAATGAGCAGTTCTTC | CASSLKANNEQFF
TRBJ2-7 | . | 15 | . | TRBV28 | TGTGCCAGCAACGGACTGGATCATCCCTCCTACGAGCAGTACTTC | CASNGLDHPSYEQYF
TRBJ2-1 | TRBD2 | 17 | . | TRBV7-9 | TGTGCCAGCAGCTTGGGAGGACTAGCGGGCCACTACAATGAGCAGTTCTTC | CASSLGGLAGHYNEQFF
TRBJ1-5 | TRBD1 | 15 | . | TRBV27 | TGTGCCAGCAGTCCCGGACAGGACAGGGCCCGGCCCCAGCATTTT | CASSPGQDRARPQHF
TRBJ1-1 | . | 14 | . | TRBV5-4 | TGTGCCAGCAGCTTCCCCGGGGGGGGCACTGAAGCTTTCTTT | CASSFPGGGTEAFF
TRBJ2-5 | TRBD1 | 15 | . | TRBV15 | TGTGCCACCAGCAGAGCTCGGGACAGGCTGGAGACCCAGTACTTC | CATSRARDRLETQYF
TRBJ2-1 | TRBD2 | 16 | . | TRBV19 | TGTGCCAGTAGTATGGCTAGCGGGGGGCCTTACAATGAGCAGTTCTTC | CASSMASGGPYNEQFF
TRBJ2-2 | . | 17 | once | TRBV5-1 | TGCGCCAGCAGCGTAGGATCGGGACTTATGAACACCGGGGAGCTGTTTTTT | CASSVGSGLMNTGELFF
TRBJ1-1 | . | 12 | . | TRBV29-1 | TGCAGCGTTGAGAAGGGAAACACTGAAGCTTTCTTT | CSVEKGNTEAFF
TRBJ2-1 | . | 16 | . | TRBV5-4 | TGTGCCAGCAGCAGGGGTAATGGTCAGGGTCTCGATGAGCAGTTCTTC | CASSRGNGQGLDEQFF
TRBJ2-1 | . | 12 | large | TRBV11-2 | TGTGCCAGCAGCAAAGTGGCCATTGAGCAGTTCTTC | CASSKVAIEQFF
TRBJ1-2 | . | 11 | . | TRBV11-1 | TGTGCCAGCAGCTTTAGGGGCGGCTACACCTTC | CASSFRGGYTF
TRBJ1-1 | . | 15 | . | TRBV6-1 | TGTGCCAGCAGCCGGGTCCGAGCTCCGAACACTGAAGCTTTCTTT | CASSRVRAPNTEAFF
TRBJ1-2 | . | 14 | . | TRBV7-8 | TGTGCCAGCAGCTCGAAGGGACCGGACTATGGCTACACCTTC | CASSSKGPDYGYTF
TRBJ2-7 | . | 16 | medium-sized | TRBV5-6 | TGTGCCAGCAGCTACATGCCCGGCAGGGAAAACTACGAGCAGTACTTC | CASSYMPGRENYEQYF
TRBJ1-1 | . | 15 | . | TRBV5-1 | TGCGCCAGCAGCTTGACAGGGAGTGGGGACACTGAAGCTTTCTTT | CASSLTGSGDTEAFF
TRBJ1-2 | TRBD1 | 17 | . | TRBV7-9 | TGTGCCAGCAGCCGCGCCGAGGGGTCGGGACAGACCTATGGCTACACCTTC | CASSRAEGSGQTYGYTF
TRBJ1-2 | . | 12 | . | TRBV28 | TGTGCCAGCAGTCCGGGACAAATTGGCTACACCTTC | CASSPGQIGYTF
TRBJ1-5 | . | 14 | . | TRBV28 | TGTGCCAGCAACACAGTAGTAAGCAATCAGCCCCAGCATTTT | CASNTVVSNQPQHF
TRBJ2-1 | TRBD2 | 16 | . | TRBV27 | TGTGCCAGCAGTACGGGACTAGCGGGGGGTATCAATGAGCAGTTCTTC | CASSTGLAGGINEQFF
TRBJ1-4 | TRBD1 | 14 | . | TRBV4-2 | TGTGCCAGCAGGAAGGGGGCTACTAATGAAAAACTGTTTTTT | CASRKGATNEKLFF
TRBJ2-7 | . | 16 | . | TRBV5-4 | TGTGCCAGCAGTAAATGGTCGGGGACAAGCACCTACGAGCAGTACTTC | CASSKWSGTSTYEQYF
TRBJ2-3 | . | 13 | . | TRBV27 | TGTGCCAGCAGTTTATTGGGGACAGATACGCAGTATTTT | CASSLLGTDTQYF
TRBJ1-2 | . | 13 | . | TRBV10-2 | TGCGCCAGCAGTGAGTCGGCTAACTATGGCTACACCTTC | CASSESANYGYTF
TRBJ1-3 | . | 15 | . | TRBV5-4 | TGTGCCAGCACCAGCAGGGGCAACTCTGGAAACACCATATATTTT | CASTSRGNSGNTIYF
TRBJ1-4 | TRBD1 | 12 | . | TRBV19 | TGTGCCAGTACAGGGGGAGAGGAAAAACTGTTTTTT | CASTGGEEKLFF
TRBJ2-1 | TRBD2 | 14 | . | TRBV28 | TGTGCCAGCAGGTCGACTAGCGGACACAATGAGCAGTTCTTC | CASRSTSGHNEQFF